This T cell receptor beta chain was retrieved from a study of T cell repertoires in cytomegalovirus infection. Study-level background: Signatures in public TCR beta sequences pointed to both CMV infection and matching HLA type.

This clonotype came up a few times. Its antigen is not identified. Per the germline V gene, CDR1 is MNHEY and CDR2 is SMNVEV (reference sequence). The CDR3 spans 19 residues. With V trimmed by 2 bases and J by 4 bases, 14 bases remained unmatched. TCRdb independently ran MiXCR on the reads; one entry per CDR3 protein. The sample yields approximately 70,000 distinct CDR3 sequences, 20% to 25% seen once. General study findings and limits: HLA-C-restricted CMV clonotypes gave the most frequent clonotype in two of eight donors. The cumulative frequency of public TCR beta families distinguished individuals who carried CMV together with the relevant HLA.

This receptor was identified in a human donor in good health (CMV status not recorded). Some clones in this sample may be carry-over from other donors' samples. The chain employs TRBV27 and TRBJ2-6; 7 bases are a match to TRBD1. The sample comprised PBMCs, sequenced either directly or after in vitro stimulation (not recorded which). CDR3 amino acids: CASSLTGTAALLGANVLTF. CDR3 sequence (DNA): TGTGCCAGCAGTTTAACGGGGACAGCCGCCCTTCTGGGGGCCAACGTCCTGACTTTC.